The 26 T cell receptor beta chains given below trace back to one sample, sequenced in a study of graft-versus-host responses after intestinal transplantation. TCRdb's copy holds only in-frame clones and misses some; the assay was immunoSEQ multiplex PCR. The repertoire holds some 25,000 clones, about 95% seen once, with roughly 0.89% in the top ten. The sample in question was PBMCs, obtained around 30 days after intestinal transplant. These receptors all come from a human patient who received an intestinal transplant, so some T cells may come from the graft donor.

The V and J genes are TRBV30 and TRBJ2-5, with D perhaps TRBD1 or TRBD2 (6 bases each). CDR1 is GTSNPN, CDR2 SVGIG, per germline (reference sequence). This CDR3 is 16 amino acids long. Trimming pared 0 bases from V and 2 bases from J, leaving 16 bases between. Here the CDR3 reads CAWSVRGQVIQETQYF. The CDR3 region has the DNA TGTGCCTGGAGTGTACGGGGGCAGGTAATACAAGAGACCCAGTACTTC.

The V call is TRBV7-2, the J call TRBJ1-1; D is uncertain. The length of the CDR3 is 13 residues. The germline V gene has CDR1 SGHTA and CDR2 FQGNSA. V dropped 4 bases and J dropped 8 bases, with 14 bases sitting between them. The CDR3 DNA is TGTGCCAGCAGCTCGACTAAAGTCCTCGAAGCTTTCTTT. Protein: CASSSTKVLEAFF.

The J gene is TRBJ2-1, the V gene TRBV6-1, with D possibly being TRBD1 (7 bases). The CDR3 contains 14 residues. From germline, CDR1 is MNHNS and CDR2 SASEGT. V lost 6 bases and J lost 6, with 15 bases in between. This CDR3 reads CASRPNRGGNEQFF. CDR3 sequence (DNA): TGTGCCAGCAGACCTAACAGGGGAGGCAATGAGCAGTTCTTC.

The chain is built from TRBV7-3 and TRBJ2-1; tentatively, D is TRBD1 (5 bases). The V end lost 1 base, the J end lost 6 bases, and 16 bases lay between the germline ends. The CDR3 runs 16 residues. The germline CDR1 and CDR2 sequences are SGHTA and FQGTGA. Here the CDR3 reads CASSLIGRVGVNEQFF. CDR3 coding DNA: TGTGCCAGCAGCTTAATTGGTAGGGTAGGGGTCAATGAGCAGTTCTTC.

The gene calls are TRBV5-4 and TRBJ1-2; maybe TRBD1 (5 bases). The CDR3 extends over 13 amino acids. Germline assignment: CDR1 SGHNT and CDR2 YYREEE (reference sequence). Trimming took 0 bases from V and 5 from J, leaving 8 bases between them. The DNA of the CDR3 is TGTGCCAGCAGCTTGGCCGGGGGGTATGGCTACACCTTC. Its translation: CASSLAGGYGYTF.

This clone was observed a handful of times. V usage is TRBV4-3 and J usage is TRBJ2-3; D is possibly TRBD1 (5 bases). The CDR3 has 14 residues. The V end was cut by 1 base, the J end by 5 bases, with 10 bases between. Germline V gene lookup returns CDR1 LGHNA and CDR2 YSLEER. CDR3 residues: CASSQGGAEDTQYF. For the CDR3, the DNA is TGCGCCAGCAGCCAAGGGGGCGCGGAAGATACGCAGTATTTT.

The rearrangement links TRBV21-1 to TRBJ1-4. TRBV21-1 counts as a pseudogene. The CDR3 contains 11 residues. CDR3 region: CASSNNEKLFF. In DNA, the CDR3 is TGTGCCAGCAGCAATAATGAAAAACTGTTTTTT.

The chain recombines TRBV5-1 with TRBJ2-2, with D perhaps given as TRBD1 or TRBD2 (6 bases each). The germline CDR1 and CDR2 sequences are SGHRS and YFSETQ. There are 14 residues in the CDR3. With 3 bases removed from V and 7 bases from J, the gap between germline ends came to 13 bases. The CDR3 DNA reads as TGCGCCAGCAGCTGGACGGGGGCGGGCGGGGAGCTGTTTTTT. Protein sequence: CASSWTGAGGELFF.

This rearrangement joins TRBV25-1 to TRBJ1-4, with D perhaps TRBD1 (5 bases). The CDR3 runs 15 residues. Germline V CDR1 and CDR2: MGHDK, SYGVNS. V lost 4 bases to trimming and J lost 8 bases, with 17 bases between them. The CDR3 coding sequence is TGTGCCAGCAGTGCAACGGCGTTCAGGGAGGAAAAACTGTTTTTT. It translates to CASSATAFREEKLFF.

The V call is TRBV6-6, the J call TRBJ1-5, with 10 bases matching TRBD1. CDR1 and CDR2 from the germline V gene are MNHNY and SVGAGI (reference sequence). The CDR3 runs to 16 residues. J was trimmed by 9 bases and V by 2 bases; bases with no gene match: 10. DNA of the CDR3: TGTGCCAGCAGTTACGACATGACAGGGGGCGCGATGCCCCAGCATTTT. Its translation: CASSYDMTGGAMPQHF.

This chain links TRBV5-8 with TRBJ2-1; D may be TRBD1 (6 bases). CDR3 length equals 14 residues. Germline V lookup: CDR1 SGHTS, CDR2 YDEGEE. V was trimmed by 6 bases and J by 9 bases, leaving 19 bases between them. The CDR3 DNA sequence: TGTGCCAGCACATCAGGACAGCCTACGGTTGAGCAGTTCTTC. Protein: CASTSGQPTVEQFF.

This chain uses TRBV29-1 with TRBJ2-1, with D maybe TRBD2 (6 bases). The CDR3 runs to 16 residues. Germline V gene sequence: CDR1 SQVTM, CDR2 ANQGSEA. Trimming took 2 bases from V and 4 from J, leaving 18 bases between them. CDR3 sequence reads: CSVETLGTRVYNEQFF. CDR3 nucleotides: TGCAGCGTTGAAACCCTAGGGACTCGGGTATACAATGAGCAGTTCTTC.

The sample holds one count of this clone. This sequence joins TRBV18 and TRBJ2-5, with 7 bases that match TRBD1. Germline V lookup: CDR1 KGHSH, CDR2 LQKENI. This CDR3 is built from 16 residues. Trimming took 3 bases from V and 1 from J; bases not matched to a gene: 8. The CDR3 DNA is TGTGCCAGCTCACCTGGGGGCAGGGGGATCCAAGAGACCCAGTACTTC. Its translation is CASSPGGRGIQETQYF.

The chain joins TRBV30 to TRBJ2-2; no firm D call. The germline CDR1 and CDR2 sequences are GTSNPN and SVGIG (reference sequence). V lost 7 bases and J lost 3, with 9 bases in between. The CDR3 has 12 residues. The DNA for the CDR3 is TGTGCCTTCGGTAGATACACCGGGGAGCTGTTTTTT. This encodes CAFGRYTGELFF.

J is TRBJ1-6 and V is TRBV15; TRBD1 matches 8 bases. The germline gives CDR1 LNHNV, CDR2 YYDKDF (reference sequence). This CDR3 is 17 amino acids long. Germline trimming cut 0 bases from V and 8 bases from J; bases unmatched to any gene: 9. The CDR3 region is CATSRDRQGAVYSPLHF. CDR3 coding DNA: TGTGCCACCAGCAGAGATCGGCAGGGGGCTGTATATTCACCCCTCCACTTT.

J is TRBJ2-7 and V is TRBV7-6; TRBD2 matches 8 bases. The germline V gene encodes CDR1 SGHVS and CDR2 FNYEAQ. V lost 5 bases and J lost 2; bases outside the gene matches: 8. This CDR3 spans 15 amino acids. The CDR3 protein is CASSPQRGLPYEQYF. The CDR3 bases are TGTGCCAGCAGCCCGCAGCGGGGGCTCCCCTACGAGCAGTACTTC.

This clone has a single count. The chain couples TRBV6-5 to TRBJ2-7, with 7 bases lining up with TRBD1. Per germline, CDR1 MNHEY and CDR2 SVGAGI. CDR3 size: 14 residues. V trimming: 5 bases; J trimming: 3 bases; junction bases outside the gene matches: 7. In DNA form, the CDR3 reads TGTGCCAGCAGTCCTTACCGGGACAGCTACGAGCAGTACTTC. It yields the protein CASSPYRDSYEQYF.

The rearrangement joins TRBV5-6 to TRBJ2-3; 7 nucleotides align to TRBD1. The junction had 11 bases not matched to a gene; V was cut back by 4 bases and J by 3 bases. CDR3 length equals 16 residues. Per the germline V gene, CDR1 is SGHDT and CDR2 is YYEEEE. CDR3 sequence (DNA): TGTGCCAGCAGCGCTGCACAGGGGAGCCCTACAGATACGCAGTATTTT. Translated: CASSAAQGSPTDTQYF.

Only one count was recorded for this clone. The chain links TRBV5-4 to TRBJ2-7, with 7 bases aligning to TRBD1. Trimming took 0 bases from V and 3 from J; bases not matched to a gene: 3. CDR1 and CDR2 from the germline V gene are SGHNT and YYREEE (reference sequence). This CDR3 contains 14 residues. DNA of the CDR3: TGTGCCAGCAGCTTGGTTCGGGACAGCTACGAGCAGTACTTC. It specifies CASSLVRDSYEQYF.

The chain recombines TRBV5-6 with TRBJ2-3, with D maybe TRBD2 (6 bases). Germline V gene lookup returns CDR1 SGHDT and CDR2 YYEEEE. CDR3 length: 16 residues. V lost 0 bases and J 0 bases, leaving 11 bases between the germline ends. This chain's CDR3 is CASSLEAGSSTDTQYF. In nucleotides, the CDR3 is TGTGCCAGCAGCTTGGAAGCGGGTTCCAGCACAGATACGCAGTATTTT.

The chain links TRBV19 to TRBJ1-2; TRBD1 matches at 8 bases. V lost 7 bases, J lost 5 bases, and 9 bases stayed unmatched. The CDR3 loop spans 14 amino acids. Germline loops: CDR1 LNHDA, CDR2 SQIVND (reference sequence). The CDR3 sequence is CASITPGQAYGYTF. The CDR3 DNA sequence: TGTGCCAGTATCACCCCGGGACAGGCGTATGGCTACACCTTC.

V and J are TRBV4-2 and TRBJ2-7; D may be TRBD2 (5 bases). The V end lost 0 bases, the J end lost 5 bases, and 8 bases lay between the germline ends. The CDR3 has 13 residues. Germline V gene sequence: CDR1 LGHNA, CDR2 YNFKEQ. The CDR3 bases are TGTGCCAGCAGCCAAGATCCGGGGAACGAGCAGTACTTC. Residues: CASSQDPGNEQYF.

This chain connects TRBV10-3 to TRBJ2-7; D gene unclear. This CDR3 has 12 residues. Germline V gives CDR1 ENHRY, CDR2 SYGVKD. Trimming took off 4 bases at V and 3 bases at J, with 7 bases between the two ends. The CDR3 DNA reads TGTGCCATCAGTGTCCGGAGCTACGAGCAGTACTTC. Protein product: CAISVRSYEQYF.

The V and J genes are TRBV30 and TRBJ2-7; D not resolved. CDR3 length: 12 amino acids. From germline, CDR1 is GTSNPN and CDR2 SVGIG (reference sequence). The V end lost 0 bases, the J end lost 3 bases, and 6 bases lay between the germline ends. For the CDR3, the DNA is TGTGCCTGGAGTGTAGACCGCTACGAGCAGTACTTC. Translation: CAWSVDRYEQYF.

The CDR3 coding sequence is TGTGCCAGCAGACCAAGCTCCTACAATGAGCAGTTCTTC. The encoded protein is CASRPSSYNEQFF. The chain carries TRBV6-1 and TRBJ2-1; D remains ambiguous. The CDR3 is 13 amino acids. Germline V gene sequence: CDR1 MNHNS, CDR2 SASEGT. The V and J ends lost 6 bases and 0 bases respectively, with 6 bases between them.

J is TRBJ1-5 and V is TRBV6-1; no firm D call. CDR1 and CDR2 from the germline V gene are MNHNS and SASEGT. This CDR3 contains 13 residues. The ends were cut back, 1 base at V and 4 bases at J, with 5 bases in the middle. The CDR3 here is CASSEGANQPQHF. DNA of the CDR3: TGTGCCAGCAGTGAAGGGGCGAATCAGCCCCAGCATTTT.